This is a list of T cell receptor beta chains from one sample in a study of blood T cell repertoires in COVID-19. Libraries were prepared by immunoSEQ multiplex PCR; TCRdb keeps only in-frame clonotypes and omits some of them. The sample contains about 73,000 clones, about four fifths of which appear only once. Specimen: peripheral blood. These receptors were obtained from a woman aged 55-70 years with acute or convalescent COVID-19. Each CDR3 is given with its conserved first and last residue. A D gene is named only where the DNA matches it firmly. Size values are once, few and many counts, or a class for expanded clones, and some rows have none.

clone_size: .
v_call: TRBV7-2
j_call: TRBJ1-2
d_call: .
cdr3_aa: CASSLTGSHGYTF
cdr3_nt: TGTGCCAGCAGCTTAACAGGGTCTCATGGCTACACCTTC

clone_size: .
v_call: TRBV20-1
j_call: TRBJ2-1
d_call: .
cdr3_aa: CSASKPAKNEQFF
cdr3_nt: TGCAGTGCTAGTAAGCCCGCGAAGAATGAGCAGTTCTTC

clone_size: once
v_call: TRBV9
j_call: TRBJ2-7
d_call: TRBD2
cdr3_aa: CASSPTIAGDLGEQYF
cdr3_nt: TGTGCCAGCAGCCCTACTATAGCGGGAGATCTGGGCGAGCAGTACTTC

clone_size: .
v_call: TRBV2
j_call: TRBJ1-2
d_call: .
cdr3_aa: CASSAQGLNYGYTF
cdr3_nt: TGTGCCAGCAGTGCTCAGGGGTTGAACTATGGCTACACCTTC

clone_size: .
v_call: TRBV29-1
j_call: TRBJ2-3
d_call: .
cdr3_aa: CSVFFGSTVIRLDTQYF
cdr3_nt: TGCAGCGTTTTCTTTGGGAGTACGGTTATTAGGTTGGATACGCAGTATTTT

clone_size: .
v_call: TRBV27
j_call: TRBJ2-7
d_call: .
cdr3_aa: CASSPRSSYEQYF
cdr3_nt: TGTGCCAGCAGTCCACGGAGCTCCTACGAGCAGTACTTC

clone_size: .
v_call: TRBV11-1
j_call: TRBJ2-5
d_call: TRBD2
cdr3_aa: CASSPHRGEETQYF
cdr3_nt: TGTGCCAGCAGCCCCCATCGGGGGGAAGAGACCCAGTACTTC

clone_size: .
v_call: TRBV28
j_call: TRBJ1-2
d_call: .
cdr3_aa: CASSLRSGTFGRGYTF
cdr3_nt: TGTGCCAGCAGCCTTAGGTCAGGTACCTTTGGGCGCGGCTACACCTTC

clone_size: few
v_call: TRBV30
j_call: TRBJ2-7
d_call: .
cdr3_aa: CAWSASEQYF
cdr3_nt: TGTGCCTGGAGTGCTAGCGAGCAGTACTTC

clone_size: .
v_call: TRBV24-1
j_call: TRBJ1-2
d_call: .
cdr3_aa: CATSDSRYGYTF
cdr3_nt: TGTGCCACCAGTGATTCTAGGTATGGCTACACCTTC

clone_size: .
v_call: TRBV19
j_call: TRBJ2-7
d_call: TRBD1
cdr3_aa: CARGGQGTYEQYF
cdr3_nt: TGTGCCAGGGGGGGACAGGGAACCTACGAGCAGTACTTC

clone_size: .
v_call: TRBV9
j_call: TRBJ2-3
d_call: TRBD2
cdr3_aa: CASSVVTRGGADTQYF
cdr3_nt: TGTGCCAGCAGCGTAGTTACGCGGGGGGGCGCAGATACGCAGTATTTT

clone_size: few
v_call: TRBV5-1
j_call: TRBJ2-5
d_call: .
cdr3_aa: CASSLPETQYF
cdr3_nt: TGCGCCAGCAGCTTGCCTGAGACCCAGTACTTC

clone_size: .
v_call: TRBV2
j_call: TRBJ1-1
d_call: .
cdr3_aa: CASKNKEGTQAFF
cdr3_nt: TGTGCCAGCAAAAACAAAGAGGGGACTCAAGCTTTCTTT

clone_size: .
v_call: TRBV6-4
j_call: TRBJ2-3
d_call: TRBD1
cdr3_aa: CASSPTGGKDTQYF
cdr3_nt: TGTGCCAGCAGCCCGACAGGGGGCAAGGATACGCAGTATTTT

clone_size: once
v_call: TRBV21-1
j_call: TRBJ2-1
d_call: .
cdr3_aa: CASLRGGTGTSGSYNEQFF
cdr3_nt: TGTGCCAGCCTCAGGGGCGGTACAGGGACGTCGGGATCCTACAATGAGCAGTTCTTC

clone_size: few
v_call: TRBV20-1
j_call: TRBJ2-7
d_call: .
cdr3_aa: CSVSTNYEQYF
cdr3_nt: TGCAGTGTCTCGACTAACTACGAGCAGTACTTC

clone_size: .
v_call: TRBV28
j_call: TRBJ1-3
d_call: .
cdr3_aa: CASSSQGNGKGNTIYF
cdr3_nt: TGTGCCAGCAGTTCACAGGGTAATGGTAAAGGAAACACCATATATTTT

clone_size: few
v_call: TRBV3-1/TRBV3-2
j_call: TRBJ2-5
d_call: .
cdr3_aa: CASSHTSQAELQETQYF
cdr3_nt: TGTGCCAGCAGCCACACGTCCCAAGCGGAACTCCAAGAGACCCAGTACTTC

clone_size: .
v_call: TRBV6-5
j_call: TRBJ1-2
d_call: .
cdr3_aa: CASSSQRSGYTF
cdr3_nt: TGTGCCAGCAGTTCCCAACGGAGTGGCTACACCTTC

clone_size: few
v_call: TRBV18
j_call: TRBJ1-1
d_call: .
cdr3_aa: CASSPRSVVNTEAFF
cdr3_nt: TGTGCCAGCTCACCCCGATCGGTGGTGAACACTGAAGCTTTCTTT

clone_size: few
v_call: TRBV19
j_call: TRBJ2-1
d_call: TRBD2
cdr3_aa: CASRTSGGYNEQFF
cdr3_nt: TGTGCCAGCCGGACTAGCGGTGGGTACAATGAGCAGTTCTTC

clone_size: .
v_call: TRBV20-1
j_call: TRBJ1-1
d_call: TRBD1
cdr3_aa: CSADRAGEAFF
cdr3_nt: TGCAGTGCTGACAGGGCCGGTGAAGCTTTCTTT

clone_size: .
v_call: TRBV7-3
j_call: TRBJ1-4
d_call: TRBD1
cdr3_aa: CASSRDRGEKLFF
cdr3_nt: TGTGCCAGCAGCAGGGACAGGGGTGAAAAACTGTTTTTT

clone_size: .
v_call: TRBV9
j_call: TRBJ1-1
d_call: .
cdr3_aa: CASSVEGRDTEAFF
cdr3_nt: TGTGCCAGCAGCGTAGAGGGGAGGGACACTGAAGCTTTCTTT

clone_size: .
v_call: TRBV5-1
j_call: TRBJ2-1
d_call: TRBD2
cdr3_aa: CASSLVGLREGYNEQFF
cdr3_nt: TGCGCCAGCAGCTTGGTGGGATTGCGGGAGGGCTACAATGAGCAGTTCTTC

clone_size: once
v_call: TRBV19
j_call: TRBJ1-5
d_call: .
cdr3_aa: CATSGRINQPQHF
cdr3_nt: TGTGCCACTTCAGGTAGGATTAATCAGCCCCAGCATTTT

clone_size: .
v_call: TRBV18
j_call: TRBJ1-1
d_call: TRBD1
cdr3_aa: CASSLNSRTGGRGAEAFF
cdr3_nt: TGTGCCAGCTCACTGAACTCAAGGACAGGGGGCCGAGGGGCTGAAGCTTTCTTT

clone_size: .
v_call: TRBV18
j_call: TRBJ2-7
d_call: TRBD1
cdr3_aa: CASSPLGQGGYEQYF
cdr3_nt: TGTGCCAGCTCACCACTGGGACAGGGGGGCTACGAGCAGTACTTC